This T cell receptor (beta chain) was recovered during a study of radiotherapy plus CTLA-4 blockade in lung cancer. Germline values: CDR1 SGHAT, CDR2 FQNNGV. This CDR3 contains 14 residues. Trimming took 2 bases from V and 4 from J, leaving 11 bases between them. Sequencing was performed with immunoSEQ multiplex PCR; in TCRdb, only in-frame clones are kept and a portion is missing. This table holds approximately 100,000 clones, about 81% found once. This clone was picked up one time. The origin of this receptor is a human donor with non-small cell lung cancer who had a partial response to radiotherapy plus ipilimumab. This sample comprised peripheral blood, obtained from a patient treated with radiotherapy plus ipilimumab. The chain couples TRBV11-2 to TRBJ1-1; D not certain. The CDR3 protein is CASSLSSAATEAFF. The CDR3, as DNA: TGTGCCAGCAGCTTAAGTTCGGCGGCCACTGAAGCTTTCTTT.